This T cell receptor beta chain was captured by sequencing in a study of shared clonotypes between healthy human individuals. Study background: CD4 naive cells filled three plates per donor, CD4 memory three, CD8 naive two and CD8 memory one.

Germline values: CDR1 SNHLY, CDR2 FYNNEI. V trimming: 3 bases; J trimming: 6 bases; junction bases outside the gene matches: 7. The CDR3 contains 17 residues. CD45RO-negative, CCR7-positively selected cells formed the naive CD8 fraction, excluding terminally differentiated effector memory CD45RA+ cells. In the source study's methods: With immunoSEQ giving junction-only sequences and no quality scores, filtering differed. Using immunoSEQ multiplex PCR, the repertoire was profiled, and TCRdb retains in-frame clones only, with some absent. The D gene and trimming were derived from the DNA, and the V and J assignments and clone size from that table. The sample shows roughly 1,800,000 clones, approximately 95% of them seen only once.

The rearrangement uses TRBV2 and TRBJ2-3; 15 nucleotides align to TRBD2. Source material: naive CD8+ T cells sorted from blood. The clonotype was recovered from a man aged 18 to 29 in good health. The CDR3 region has the DNA TGTGCCAGCAGTGATGAGGGACTAGCGGGAGGACGTGATACGCAGTATTTT. It specifies CASSDEGLAGGRDTQYF.